A selection of T cell receptor beta chains follows, all from one sample in a study of CD8+ T cells in alopecia areata. Sequenced by immunoSEQ multiplex PCR; TCRdb stores in-frame clones only, minus some. This sample carries around 100,000 clones, roughly two fifths of them seen once, and the ten largest clones take approximately 1.4%. The sample was CD4+ T cells sorted from blood. These receptors were obtained from a human donor with alopecia areata. CDR3s include the opening cysteine and the closing phenylalanine or tryptophan.

V: TRBV6-5
J: TRBJ2-5
CDR3: CASSNRTGRRETQYF

V: TRBV4-3
J: TRBJ1-2
CDR3: CASSQDLGQSYGYTF

V: TRBV5-5
J: TRBJ1-1
CDR3: CASSLSPNTEAFF

V: TRBV7-2
J: TRBJ1-5
CDR3: CASSLRGQFNQPQHF

V: TRBV30
J: TRBJ2-4
CDR3: CAWSVAEMGTKNIQYF

V: TRBV2
J: TRBJ2-4
CDR3: CASSPGQGANIQYF

V: TRBV5-1
J: TRBJ2-1
CDR3: CASSLGSRDSFDHNEQFF

V: TRBV29-1
J: TRBJ1-6
CDR3: CSVLTGGNSPLHF

V: TRBV27
J: TRBJ2-1
CDR3: CASSSHIPGEQFF

V: TRBV6-6
J: TRBJ2-7
CDR3: CASNSGSGTYEQYF

V: TRBV4-1
J: TRBJ1-2
CDR3: CASSQEDRGLFYGYTF

V: TRBV7-8
J: TRBJ2-5
CDR3: CASSLVVETQYF

V: TRBV2
J: TRBJ2-7
CDR3: CASSDRGHGGTYEQYF

V: TRBV2
J: TRBJ2-1
CDR3: CASSRAGGPNEQFF

V: TRBV29-1
J: TRBJ2-7
CDR3: CSAQGQGRYEQYF

V: TRBV6-6
J: TRBJ2-1
CDR3: CASSYSSANEQFF

V: TRBV5-4
J: TRBJ2-5
CDR3: CASSLGQRQETQYF

V: TRBV19
J: TRBJ1-2
CDR3: CASSILRAGISGYTF

V: TRBV4-3
J: TRBJ2-6
CDR3: CASSRSGQGAPGANVLTF

V: TRBV2
J: TRBJ2-5
CDR3: CASSDRTGQGAGETQYF

V: TRBV7-2
J: TRBJ2-7
CDR3: CASSLVASGSYEQYF

V: TRBV28
J: TRBJ2-1
CDR3: CASSLAGGSFF

V: TRBV18
J: TRBJ2-5
CDR3: CASSTYTKETQYF

V: TRBV27
J: TRBJ2-1
CDR3: CASSRSGRAVNEQFF

V: TRBV4-3
J: TRBJ2-5
CDR3: CASSQSGRAETQYF

V: TRBV5-1
J: TRBJ2-1
CDR3: CASSFTLAGGNEQFF

V: TRBV30
J: TRBJ1-1
CDR3: CAWRVGPGAAEAFF

V: TRBV6-1
J: TRBJ2-4
CDR3: CASSLAGIQYF

V: TRBV5-4
J: TRBJ2-5
CDR3: CASSLVTRETQYF

V: TRBV7-9
J: TRBJ2-7
CDR3: CASNDLGARNYEQYF

V: TRBV19
J: TRBJ2-7
CDR3: CASSNQVSSYEQYF

V: TRBV20-1
J: TRBJ1-2
CDR3: CSAPRAYGYTF

V: TRBV2
J: TRBJ1-5
CDR3: CASIGRSNQPQHF

V: TRBV5-1
J: TRBJ2-5
CDR3: CASSLGLAETQYF

V: TRBV29-1
J: TRBJ2-6
CDR3: CSVGSGISGANVLTF

V: TRBV29-1
J: TRBJ2-1
CDR3: CSVGSGYEQFF

V: TRBV30
J: TRBJ1-2
CDR3: CAWSDRLIYGYTF

V: TRBV18
J: TRBJ2-7
CDR3: CASSPLGRGDEQYF

V: TRBV28
J: TRBJ2-7
CDR3: CASSQGYEQYF